A single sample is the source of the 9 T cell receptor beta chains below, sequenced in a study of blood T cells in healthy people across ages. A J-beta primer mix and a sample-barcoded 5' primer were used in a second PCR of roughly 7 to 12 cycles. TCRdb redid the calling of the 5' RACE reads with MiXCR, one entry per CDR3 protein. The sample holds about 1.5 million distinct CDR3 sequences, roughly 40% seen once. The sample was blood. The receptors originated from a woman younger than 35 in good health.

This clonotype appeared a few times. The chain employs TRBV13 and TRBJ1-2, with D uncertain. Germline V CDR1 and CDR2: PRHDT, FYEKMQ (reference sequence). CDR3 length: 14 residues. V was shortened by 3 bases and J by 0 bases, with 8 bases between the two germline ends. The CDR3 sequence is CASSLRPTNYGYTF. The CDR3 DNA is TGTGCCAGCAGCTTGCGTCCTACTAACTATGGCTACACCTTC.

V usage is TRBV6-5 and J usage is TRBJ2-1; 16 bases line up with TRBD2. The CDR3 is made up of 15 amino acids. Per the germline V gene, CDR1 is MNHEY and CDR2 is SVGAGI. Unmatched junction bases numbered 2, after V lost 0 bases and J lost 12 bases. CDR3 sequence (DNA): TGTGCCAGCAGTTACTCGGGGACTAGCGGGAGGGGGCAGTTCTTC. Its translation: CASSYSGTSGRGQFF.

The rearrangement joins TRBV6-5 to TRBJ2-1; 7 bases are shared with TRBD2. V was clipped by 2 bases and J by 13 bases; unmatched bases: 23. This CDR3 has 18 amino acids. Germline CDR1 MNHEY, CDR2 SVGAGI. CDR3 sequence reads: CASSYPRKAGRKEETQFF. The CDR3 DNA follows: TGTGCCAGCAGTTACCCCAGGAAAGCGGGACGCAAAGAAGAGACCCAGTTCTTC.

The chain recombines TRBV7-3 with TRBJ1-4; D ambiguous. The germline V gene has CDR1 SGHTA and CDR2 FQGTGA. V was cut by 1 base and J by 0 bases, with 6 bases left in between. CDR3 size: 15 residues. The CDR3 loop is CASSLSPATNEKLFF. The CDR3 DNA follows: TGTGCCAGCAGCTTAAGCCCGGCAACTAATGAAAAACTGTTTTTT.

CDR3 nucleotide sequence: TGTGCCAGCAGTGTAAGCAGGAACTATGGCTACACCTTC. Translating it yields CASSVSRNYGYTF. The V gene is TRBV27, the J gene TRBJ1-2; D gene ambiguous. V was shortened by 5 bases and J by 2 bases, with 9 bases between the two germline ends. CDR1 is MNHEY and CDR2 is SMNVEV in the germline V gene (reference sequence). The CDR3 spans 13 residues.

J is TRBJ2-3 and V is TRBV6-5; maybe TRBD2 (5 bases). This CDR3 contains 15 residues. With 5 bases removed from V and 2 bases from J, the gap between germline ends came to 14 bases. Germline assignment: CDR1 MNHEY and CDR2 SVGAGI. This chain's CDR3 is CASSTSGDTTDTQYF. CDR3 bases: TGTGCCAGCAGTACGAGCGGAGATACCACAGATACGCAGTATTTT.

As DNA, the CDR3 is TGTGCCAGCAGTCTGGGACTAGCGGGAGGGCCGTTCGCCGAGCAGTACTTC. Protein product: CASSLGLAGGPFAEQYF. This chain connects TRBV27 to TRBJ2-4; 16 nucleotides agree with TRBD2. The J call may be incorrect, as the DNA end agrees better with TRBJ2-7. This CDR3 is built from 17 residues. In germline, CDR1 is MNHEY, CDR2 SMNVEV (reference sequence).

The table lists this clonotype with a few counts. The V gene is TRBV20-1, the J gene TRBJ1-2; D unresolved. CDR3 length: 13 amino acids. Per the germline V gene, CDR1 is DFQATT and CDR2 is SNEGSKA (reference sequence). With 6 bases removed from V and 4 bases from J, the gap between germline ends came to 15 bases. DNA of the CDR3: TGCAGTGCCAAAGCGGGCGGTACCTATGGCTACACCTTC. This codes for CSAKAGGTYGYTF.

The chain joins TRBV24-1 to TRBJ2-1; D call uncertain. The DNA end favors TRBJ2-7, so the J call may be wrong. The CDR3 runs 17 residues. Per the germline V gene, CDR1 is KGHDR and CDR2 is SFDVKD. The CDR3 here is CATSGFIWLVDPHEQYF. CDR3 sequence (DNA): TGTGCCACCAGTGGTTTTATCTGGCTCGTTGACCCCCATGAGCAGTACTTC.